Presented here are 28 T cell receptor beta chains from one specimen sequenced in a study of technical replicates of blood from several donors. Clones were sequenced by immunoSEQ multiplex PCR, and TCRdb holds only the in-frame ones, with some missing. The sample lists approximately 73,000 clones; 95% to 98% were seen once. The sequenced material came from T cells isolated from PBMCs. These receptors were collected from a human donor in good health.

This clone was picked up one time. One end of the junction varies from germline; a read error may be responsible. This rearrangement joins TRBV19 to TRBJ2-7, with TRBD1 matching over 9 bases. CDR3 length: 15 amino acids. The V gene's germline CDR1 is LNHDA and CDR2 SQIVND (reference sequence). CDR3 DNA: TGTGCCAGTAGCATAGGACAGGGGCCCGGGTACGAGCAGTACTTC. This translates into CASSIGQGPGYEQYF.

This rearrangement joins TRBV4-3 to TRBJ1-3; D not resolved. The germline gives CDR1 LGHNA, CDR2 YSLEER. This CDR3 comprises 16 residues. The V end lost 1 base, the J end lost 0 bases, and 10 bases lay between the germline ends. The CDR3 DNA sequence: TGCGCCAGCAGCCAAGGATGGGCAGCCTCTGGAAACACCATATATTTT. Translating it yields CASSQGWAASGNTIYF.

The rearrangement links TRBV5-1 to TRBJ2-1; 12 bases align to TRBD2. Germline assignment: CDR1 SGHRS and CDR2 YFSETQ. V gave up 4 bases and J gave up 7 bases; unmatched junction bases: 6. This CDR3 has 15 amino acids. The CDR3 loop reads CASSPETSGSNEQFF. The DNA for the CDR3 is TGCGCCAGCAGCCCCGAGACTAGCGGGAGTAATGAGCAGTTCTTC.

A single count supports this clone. The rearrangement uses TRBV27 and TRBJ2-4; tentatively, D is TRBD1 (5 bases). V was clipped by 6 bases and J by 10 bases, with 16 bases between them. This CDR3 contains 13 residues. CDR1 MNHEY and CDR2 SMNVEV come from the germline V gene (reference sequence). The CDR3 is CASSPRRDRIQYF. CDR3 in DNA: TGTGCCAGCAGCCCCCGCAGGGATCGGATTCAGTACTTC.

The V gene is TRBV19, the J gene TRBJ2-1, with D perhaps TRBD2 (6 bases). The germline V gene has CDR1 LNHDA and CDR2 SQIVND (reference sequence). V was trimmed by 4 bases and J by 9 bases, leaving 19 bases between them. CDR3 length: 15 residues. CDR3 protein: CASSTRGSTLSEQFF. The CDR3 coding sequence is TGTGCCAGTAGTACTCGGGGGAGTACCCTCAGTGAGCAGTTCTTC.

V usage is TRBV4-1 and J usage is TRBJ2-3; 9 bases match TRBD2. Trimming removed 1 base from V and 3 bases from J; junction bases left unmatched: 2. Germline loops: CDR1 MGHRA, CDR2 YSYEKL. The CDR3 is 15 amino acids. CDR3 region: CASSQGLAVTDTQYF. The CDR3, as DNA: TGCGCCAGCAGCCAAGGACTAGCGGTTACAGATACGCAGTATTTT.

This chain uses TRBV20-1 with TRBJ1-2; D is possibly TRBD1 (5 bases). Trimming shortened V by 6 bases and J by 8 bases, and 13 bases separated the two germline ends. CDR3 length: 11 residues. The V gene's germline CDR1 is DFQATT and CDR2 SNEGSKA (reference sequence). The CDR3 DNA reads as TGCAGTGCCAACCAGGGAAACGGCTACACCTTC. This gives the protein CSANQGNGYTF.

V is TRBV5-6 and J is TRBJ1-2; 11 positions match TRBD1. J lost 0 bases, V lost 3 bases, and 7 bases had no gene match. The CDR3 length is 17 residues. Germline assignment: CDR1 SGHDT and CDR2 YYEEEE. The CDR3 reads CASSSGTGGLANYGYTF. The DNA of the CDR3 is TGTGCCAGCAGCTCCGGGACAGGGGGACTCGCTAACTATGGCTACACCTTC.

V is TRBV5-1 and J is TRBJ2-3; D ambiguous. With 0 bases removed from V and 2 bases from J, the gap between germline ends came to 7 bases. Germline V gives CDR1 SGHRS, CDR2 YFSETQ. The CDR3 consists of 14 residues. CDR3 sequence reads: CASSLVRFTDTQYF. CDR3 nucleotide sequence: TGCGCCAGCAGCTTGGTGAGGTTCACAGATACGCAGTATTTT.

The J gene is TRBJ1-3, the V gene TRBV7-2; D not resolved. The CDR3 sequence is 14 residues long. Trimming left V 2 bases short and J 6 bases short, with 11 bases between. Germline V gives CDR1 SGHTA, CDR2 FQGNSA. DNA of the CDR3: TGTGCCAGCAGCTTACCTCTAACTATAAACACCATATATTTT. Protein: CASSLPLTINTIYF.

V usage is TRBV6-4 and J usage is TRBJ2-1; 9 bases agree with TRBD2. The germline V gene has CDR1 MRHNA and CDR2 SNTAGT. Losses at the gene ends were 5 bases for V and 6 bases for J; bases not matched to a gene: 5. CDR3 size: 14 residues. CDR3 protein: CASSLLAGANEQFF. The CDR3 DNA sequence: TGTGCCAGCAGTCTCTTAGCGGGAGCCAATGAGCAGTTCTTC.

The chain links TRBV2 to TRBJ1-1; D is unclear. The CDR3 length is 12 residues. The germline V gene encodes CDR1 SNHLY and CDR2 FYNNEI. Trimming pared 7 bases from V and 4 bases from J, leaving 10 bases between. The CDR3 protein is CASIYSITEAFF. CDR3 bases: TGTGCCAGCATTTATAGTATCACTGAAGCTTTCTTT.

In this sample, this clone turned up once. CDR3 residues: CASSYVGLEYEQYF. The CDR3 DNA reads TGTGCCAGCAGCTACGTGGGACTAGAGTACGAGCAGTACTTC. This chain uses TRBV13 with TRBJ2-7; 8 bases align to TRBD2. The junction had 6 bases not matched to a gene; V was cut back by 4 bases and J by 4 bases. Germline assignment: CDR1 PRHDT and CDR2 FYEKMQ (reference sequence). The CDR3 runs 14 residues.

The chain recombines TRBV2 with TRBJ2-1; 9 bases map to TRBD2. There are 14 residues in the CDR3. V lost 7 bases to trimming and J lost 7 bases; unmatched junction nucleotides: 8. Germline CDR1 SNHLY, CDR2 FYNNEI. The CDR3 DNA is TGTGCCAGCAATGATGGGACTAGCATTAATGAGCAGTTCTTC. Translated, it gives CASNDGTSINEQFF.

The chain joins TRBV7-9 to TRBJ2-1; D uncertain. Trimming took off 6 bases at V and 8 bases at J, with 20 bases between the two ends. Germline loops: CDR1 SEHNR, CDR2 FQNEAQ (reference sequence). The CDR3 extends over 15 amino acids. The CDR3, as DNA: TGTGCCAGCAGGCCTCTCCGTAACGCAGTCCATGAGCAGTTCTTC. It codes for CASRPLRNAVHEQFF. Drawing the rest from reference TRBV7-9 and TRBJ2-1, the complete variable domain is DTGVSQNPRHKITKRGQNVTFRCDPISEHNRLYWYRQTLGQGPEFLTYFQNEAQLEKSRLLSDRFSAERPKGSFSTLEIQRTEQGDSAMYLCASRPLRNAVHEQFFGPGTRLTVL.

V gene TRBV10-3 combines with J gene TRBJ2-1, with 9 bases fitting TRBD1. Germline loops: CDR1 ENHRY, CDR2 SYGVKD. Losses at the gene ends were 11 bases for V and 6 bases for J; bases not matched to a gene: 8. CDR3 length: 13 residues. CDR3 in amino acids: CAVRDRESNEQFF. In DNA, the CDR3 is TGTGCCGTCCGGGACAGGGAGAGCAATGAGCAGTTCTTC.

V and J are TRBV18 and TRBJ1-2; TRBD1 matches at 7 bases. This CDR3 is built from 12 residues. J was trimmed by 8 bases and V by 3 bases; bases with no gene match: 3. Germline V gene data show CDR1 as KGHSH and CDR2 as LQKENI. This chain's CDR3 is CASSPTGNGYTF. The CDR3 nucleotides are TGTGCCAGCTCACCGACAGGGAACGGCTACACCTTC.

This clone was counted a single time. V gene TRBV27 combines with J gene TRBJ1-1, with D uncertain. V lost 6 bases to trimming and J lost 3 bases, with 11 bases between them. Germline V gives CDR1 MNHEY, CDR2 SMNVEV (reference sequence). The CDR3 covers 13 residues. CDR3 sequence: CASRYRVHTEAFF. The CDR3 nucleotides read TGTGCCAGCAGATATCGGGTTCACACTGAAGCTTTCTTT.

V and J are TRBV2 and TRBJ1-2, with D possibly TRBD1 on 5 matching bases. Trimming shortened V by 3 bases and J by 6 bases, and 11 bases separated the two germline ends. This CDR3 contains 13 residues. Germline-derived CDR1 and CDR2 are SNHLY and FYNNEI. CDR3 loop: CASSEGRGDGYTF. The CDR3 bases are TGTGCCAGCAGTGAGGGGAGGGGAGATGGCTACACCTTC.

The gene calls are TRBV5-4 and TRBJ2-1, with a weak D call TRBD2 (5 bases). The CDR3 runs 12 residues. V was cut by 3 bases and J by 6 bases, with 7 bases left in between. CDR1 is SGHNT, CDR2 YYREEE, per germline (reference sequence). The CDR3 DNA reads TGTGCCAGCAGCTCGAGCGGCAATGAGCAGTTCTTC. This sequence encodes CASSSSGNEQFF. Full variable domain (missing parts from reference TRBV5-4 and TRBJ2-1): ETGVTQSPTHLIKTRGQQVTLRCSSQSGHNTVSWYQQALGQGPQFIFQYYREEENGRGNFPPRFSGLQFPNYSSELNVNALELDDSALYLCASSSSGNEQFFGPGTRLTVL.

The J gene is TRBJ2-5, the V gene TRBV19; maybe TRBD2 (5 bases). The CDR3 is 13 amino acids. Germline V lookup: CDR1 LNHDA, CDR2 SQIVND (reference sequence). V gave up 3 bases and J gave up 4 bases, with 9 bases separating them. The CDR3 sequence is CASSIPLAETQYF. The CDR3 DNA reads TGTGCCAGTAGTATCCCGCTAGCAGAGACCCAGTACTTC.

The chain links TRBV4-1 to TRBJ2-7; 11 positions agree with TRBD2. This CDR3 is built from 15 residues. V dropped 3 bases and J dropped 2; count of bases not matched to a gene: 3. Germline V gene lookup returns CDR1 MGHRA and CDR2 YSYEKL. CDR3 DNA: TGCGCCAGCAGCCATGTAGCGGGAGGGCCCTACGAGCAGTACTTC. It translates to CASSHVAGGPYEQYF.

V gene TRBV29-1 combines with J gene TRBJ2-1; D ambiguous. Germline CDR1 reads SQVTM; CDR2 reads ANQGSEA. The CDR3 is 11 residues long. Trimming took 7 bases from V and 3 from J, leaving 7 bases between them. CDR3 sequence: CSATGYNEQFF. In DNA, the CDR3 is TGCAGCGCTACTGGCTACAATGAGCAGTTCTTC.

The J gene is TRBJ1-1, the V gene TRBV19; the D is unclear. The germline CDR1 and CDR2 sequences are LNHDA and SQIVND (reference sequence). There are 12 residues in the CDR3. V lost 6 bases and J 4 bases, leaving 9 bases between the germline ends. CDR3 sequence (DNA): TGTGCCAGTAGGGAACGGGGCACTGAAGCTTTCTTT. Amino acids: CASRERGTEAFF.

The V gene is TRBV28, the J gene TRBJ2-1, with 9 bases identical to TRBD1. The V gene end was trimmed by 3 bases and the J gene end by 4 bases; junction bases not matched to a gene: 1. The V gene's germline CDR1 is MDHEN and CDR2 SYDVKM. The CDR3 is 14 amino acids. Here the CDR3 reads CASSLTGGYNEQFF. The CDR3, as DNA: TGTGCCAGCAGTTTGACAGGGGGTTACAATGAGCAGTTCTTC.

The genes are TRBV9 and TRBJ1-2; TRBD1 is a possible D gene (5 bases). The CDR3 covers 15 residues. From germline, CDR1 is SGDLS and CDR2 YYNGEE. With 4 bases removed from V and 2 bases from J, the gap between germline ends came to 15 bases. The CDR3 DNA sequence: TGTGCCAGCAGCCTTGCCTGGCAGGGAAACTATGGCTACACCTTC. Amino acid sequence: CASSLAWQGNYGYTF.

The chain employs TRBV7-2 and TRBJ1-2, with TRBD1 as a possible D gene (6 bases). The CDR3 totals 13 residues. The V end was cut by 6 bases, the J end by 8 bases, with 16 bases between. Per the germline V gene, CDR1 is SGHTA and CDR2 is FQGNSA. The DNA for the CDR3 is TGTGCCAGCAGTTCTCTCCCAGGGGACGGCTACACCTTC. Its translation: CASSSLPGDGYTF.

The rearrangement links TRBV19 to TRBJ1-2; D perhaps matches TRBD1 (6 bases). Per the germline V gene, CDR1 is LNHDA and CDR2 is SQIVND (reference sequence). The CDR3 runs 14 residues. Trimming stripped 4 bases from V and 4 bases from J, with 13 bases between. The CDR3 region has the DNA TGTGCCAGTAGTAGCCAGACAGGTTCCTATGGCTACACCTTC. Translation: CASSSQTGSYGYTF.